A selection of T cell receptor beta chains follows, all from one sample in a study of vaccination effects on CD4 cells after COVID-19. The protocol was immunoSEQ multiplex PCR, while the TCRdb copy is restricted to in-frame clones and leaves out a portion. The sample comprises 20,000 to 25,000 clones, roughly 73% of which are singletons, and roughly 9.6% rests with the top ten. Their antigen targets remain unknown. Specimen: CD4+ T cells from PBMCs cultured without peptide, collected before COVID-19 vaccination. These receptors came from a human donor who received a COVID-19 vaccine. Each CDR3 is given without its conserved first and last residue.

V gene: TRBV28; CDR3 protein: ASSLVSGRANEQF
V gene: TRBV30; CDR3 protein: AWSESGGIQY
V gene: TRBV20-1; CDR3 protein: SGGNNEQF
V gene: TRBV14; CDR3 protein: ASSPLRGEQF
V gene: TRBV7-3; CDR3 protein: ASSLFSGQGGNTEAF
V gene: TRBV7-7; CDR3 protein: ASSLDGEYQETQY
V gene: TRBV10-3; CDR3 protein: AISERQAVKSPGNTIY
V gene: TRBV2; CDR3 protein: ASSPDSNYGYT
V gene: TRBV4-1; CDR3 protein: ASSFPGLAPSSYNEQF
V gene: TRBV15; CDR3 protein: ATSPDRGLAYEQY
V gene: TRBV7-2; CDR3 protein: ASRAPGYGNTIY